This section outlines one TCR beta chain sequence together with its context. Enrolled during active infection, Seattle patients were then followed longitudinally. Measured with immunoSEQ multiplex PCR; TCRdb has only the in-frame clones, and not every one. This sample yields around 300,000 clones, of which roughly 90% are seen a single time; 2.5% to 3% belongs to the top ten. These data belong to a study of blood T cell repertoires in COVID-19. Overall study: Spain, Italy and the United States supplied samples that represented acute and convalescent COVID-19. Nucleic acid was either cDNA or gDNA, and it came from T cells, B-cell-depleted T cells, or PBMCs.

The junction had 11 bases not matched to a gene; V was cut back by 11 bases and J by 3 bases. Germline V CDR1 and CDR2: MDHEN, SYDVKM. The CDR3 is 14 amino acids. The sequencing input was peripheral blood. The TCR comes from a woman under 40 with COVID-19, enrolled during active disease. This chain uses TRBV28 with TRBJ2-7; TRBD2 matches at 9 bases. CDR3 protein: CACEGGRGGYEQYF. CDR3 DNA: TGTGCCTGCGAAGGCGGGAGGGGCGGCTACGAGCAGTACTTC.